This T cell receptor (beta chain) was profiled in a study of identifying expanded T cells in peripheral blood. General study findings and limits: Over approximately two and four weeks, about 15 and 19 clones changed, versus 1.2 between replicates. Roughly two-week clone count variance significantly increased as total template count grew.

V was trimmed by 3 bases and J by 7 bases, leaving 19 bases between them. Germline V lookup: CDR1 SGHNT, CDR2 YYREEE (reference sequence). This CDR3 is built from 15 residues. Remarks on this clone: Its antigen is still unknown.

Data came from immunoSEQ multiplex PCR; TCRdb stores just in-frame clones and leaves some out. This table holds 75,000 to 100,000 clones, around 91% found once. Collection occurred without any documented infections or immune events in donors. The rearrangement uses TRBV5-4 and TRBJ2-5; TRBD2 is a possible D gene (6 bases). This TCR was sampled from a person between 18 and 75 years old in good health. The sample taken for sequencing was blood. CDR3 protein: CASSSNLGGLGTQYF. In DNA, the CDR3 is TGTGCCAGCAGCTCAAACCTCGGGGGATTAGGGACCCAGTACTTC.